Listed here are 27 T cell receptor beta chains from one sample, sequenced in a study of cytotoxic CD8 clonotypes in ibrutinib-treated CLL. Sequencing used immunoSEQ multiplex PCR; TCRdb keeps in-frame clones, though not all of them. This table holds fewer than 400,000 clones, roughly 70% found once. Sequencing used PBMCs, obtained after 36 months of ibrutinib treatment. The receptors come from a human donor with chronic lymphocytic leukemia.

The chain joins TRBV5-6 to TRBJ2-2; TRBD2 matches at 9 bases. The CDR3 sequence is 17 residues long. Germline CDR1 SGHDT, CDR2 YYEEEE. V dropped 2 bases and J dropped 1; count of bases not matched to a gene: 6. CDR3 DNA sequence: TGTGCCAGCAGCTTTGGGCTAGCGGGATTGAACACCGGGGAGCTGTTTTTT. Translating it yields CASSFGLAGLNTGELFF. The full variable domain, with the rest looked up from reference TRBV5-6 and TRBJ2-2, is DAGVTQSPTHLIKTRGQQVTLRCSPKSGHDTVSWYQQALGQGPQFIFQYYEEEERQRGNFPDRFSGHQFPNYSSELNVNALLLGDSALYLCASSFGLAGLNTGELFFGEGSRLTVL.

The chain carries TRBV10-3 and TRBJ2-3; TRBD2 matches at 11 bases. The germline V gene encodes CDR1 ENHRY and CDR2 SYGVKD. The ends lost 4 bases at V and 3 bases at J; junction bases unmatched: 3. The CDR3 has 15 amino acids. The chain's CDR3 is CAISATSGSTDTQYF. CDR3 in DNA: TGTGCCATCAGTGCTACTAGCGGGAGTACAGATACGCAGTATTTT.

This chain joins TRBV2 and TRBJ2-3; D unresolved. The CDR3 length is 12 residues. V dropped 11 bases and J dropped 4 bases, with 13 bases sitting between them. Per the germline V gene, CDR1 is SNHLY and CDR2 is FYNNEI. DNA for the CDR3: TGTGCCGGGCGGTCGGATTCAGATACGCAGTATTTT. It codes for CAGRSDSDTQYF.

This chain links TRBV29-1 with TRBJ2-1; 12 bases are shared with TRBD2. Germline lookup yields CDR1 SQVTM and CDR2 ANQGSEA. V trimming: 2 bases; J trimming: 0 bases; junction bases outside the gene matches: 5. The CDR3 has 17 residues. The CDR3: CSVESLAGGGSYNEQFF. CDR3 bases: TGCAGCGTTGAAAGCCTAGCGGGGGGGGGCTCCTACAATGAGCAGTTCTTC.

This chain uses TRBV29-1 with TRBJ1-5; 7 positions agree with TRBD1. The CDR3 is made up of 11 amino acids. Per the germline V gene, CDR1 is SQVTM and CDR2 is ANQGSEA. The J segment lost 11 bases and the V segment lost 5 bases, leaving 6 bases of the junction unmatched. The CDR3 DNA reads TGCAGCGTTCTGACAGGGACGGCCCAGCATTTT. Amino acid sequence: CSVLTGTAQHF.

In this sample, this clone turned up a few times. The CDR3: CASSQGILAGEQYF. CDR3 bases: TGTGCCAGCAGCCAAGGGATACTAGCGGGTGAGCAGTACTTC. The chain uses TRBV14 and TRBJ2-7, with 9 bases identical to TRBD2. Germline CDR1 and CDR2: SGHDN and FVKESK. V lost 1 base and J lost 7; bases outside the gene matches: 5. This CDR3 comprises 14 residues.

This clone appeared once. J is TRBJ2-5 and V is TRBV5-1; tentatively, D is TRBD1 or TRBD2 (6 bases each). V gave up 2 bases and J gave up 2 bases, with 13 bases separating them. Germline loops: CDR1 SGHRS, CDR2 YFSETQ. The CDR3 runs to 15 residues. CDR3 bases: TGCGCCAGCAGCTTTACGGGGGCAAAGCAAGAGACCCAGTACTTC. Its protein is CASSFTGAKQETQYF.

CDR3 protein: CASSLLGGGDTQYF. DNA of the CDR3: TGTGCCAGCAGCTTATTGGGCGGCGGAGATACGCAGTATTTT. This sequence joins TRBV7-3 and TRBJ2-3; D is unresolved. This CDR3 contains 14 residues. Germline values: CDR1 SGHTA, CDR2 FQGTGA. The V end lost 2 bases, the J end lost 5 bases, and 11 bases lay between the germline ends.

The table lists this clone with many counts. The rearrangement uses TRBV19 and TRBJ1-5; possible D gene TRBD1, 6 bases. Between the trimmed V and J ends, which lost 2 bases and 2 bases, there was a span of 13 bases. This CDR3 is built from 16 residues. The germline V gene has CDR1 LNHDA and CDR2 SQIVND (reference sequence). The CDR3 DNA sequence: TGTGCCAGTAGTATAACCGGAGCAGGGGGCAATCAGCCCCAGCATTTT. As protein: CASSITGAGGNQPQHF.

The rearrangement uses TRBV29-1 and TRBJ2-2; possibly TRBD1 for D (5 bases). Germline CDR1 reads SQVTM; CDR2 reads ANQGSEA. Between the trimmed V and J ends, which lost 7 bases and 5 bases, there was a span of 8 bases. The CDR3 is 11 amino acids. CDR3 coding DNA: TGCAGCGCAAGACAGACCGGGGAGCTGTTTTTT. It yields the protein CSARQTGELFF.

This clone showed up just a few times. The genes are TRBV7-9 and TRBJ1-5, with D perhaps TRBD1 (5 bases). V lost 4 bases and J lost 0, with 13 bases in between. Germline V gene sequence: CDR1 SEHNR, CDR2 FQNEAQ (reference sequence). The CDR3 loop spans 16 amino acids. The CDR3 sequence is CASSSNRQGSNQPQHF. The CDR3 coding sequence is TGTGCCAGCAGCTCAAACCGTCAGGGTAGCAATCAGCCCCAGCATTTT.

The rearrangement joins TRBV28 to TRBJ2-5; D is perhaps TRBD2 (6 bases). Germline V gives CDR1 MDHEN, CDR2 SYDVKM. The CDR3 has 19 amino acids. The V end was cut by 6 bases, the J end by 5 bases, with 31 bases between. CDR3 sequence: CASSSIRGGPSGSVETQYF. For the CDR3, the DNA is TGTGCCAGCAGCAGTATTCGGGGCGGGCCGAGCGGGTCTGTGGAGACCCAGTACTTC.

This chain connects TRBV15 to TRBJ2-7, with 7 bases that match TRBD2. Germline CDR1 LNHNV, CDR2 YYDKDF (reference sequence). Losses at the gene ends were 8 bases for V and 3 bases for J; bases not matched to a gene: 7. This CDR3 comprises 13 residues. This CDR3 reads CATGPGGGYEQYF. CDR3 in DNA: TGTGCCACCGGTCCAGGCGGGGGCTACGAGCAGTACTTC.

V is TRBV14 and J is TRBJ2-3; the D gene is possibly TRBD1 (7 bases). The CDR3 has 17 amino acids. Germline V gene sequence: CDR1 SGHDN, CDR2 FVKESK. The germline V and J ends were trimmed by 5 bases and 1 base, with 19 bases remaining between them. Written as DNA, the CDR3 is TGTGCCAGCAGCATAACGACAGGGAGGTGGGGCACAGATACGCAGTATTTT. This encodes CASSITTGRWGTDTQYF. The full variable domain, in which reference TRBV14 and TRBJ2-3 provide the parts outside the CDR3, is EAGVTQFPSHSVIEKGQTVTLRCDPISGHDNLYWYRRVMGKEIKFLLHFVKESKQDESGMPNNRFLAERTGGTYSTLKVQPAELEDSGVYFCASSITTGRWGTDTQYFGPGTRLTVL.

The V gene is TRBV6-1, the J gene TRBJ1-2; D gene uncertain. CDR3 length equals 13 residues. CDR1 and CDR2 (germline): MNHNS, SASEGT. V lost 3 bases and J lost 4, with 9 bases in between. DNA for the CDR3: TGTGCCAGCAGTGATTTAGGGCCCTATGGCTACACCTTC. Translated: CASSDLGPYGYTF.

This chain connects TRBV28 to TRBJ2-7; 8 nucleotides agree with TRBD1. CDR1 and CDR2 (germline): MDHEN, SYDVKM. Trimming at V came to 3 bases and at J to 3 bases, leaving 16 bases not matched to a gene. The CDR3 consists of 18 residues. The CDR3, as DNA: TGTGCCAGCAGTTTCGCCACAGGGGGAATGTCCTCCTACTACGAGCAGTACTTC. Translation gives CASSFATGGMSSYYEQYF.

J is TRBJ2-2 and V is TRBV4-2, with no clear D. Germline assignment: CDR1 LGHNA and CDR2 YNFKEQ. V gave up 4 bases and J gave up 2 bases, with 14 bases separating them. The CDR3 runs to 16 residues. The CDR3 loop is CASSPYALLNTGELFF. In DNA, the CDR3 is TGTGCCAGCAGCCCTTACGCACTGCTTAACACCGGGGAGCTGTTTTTT.

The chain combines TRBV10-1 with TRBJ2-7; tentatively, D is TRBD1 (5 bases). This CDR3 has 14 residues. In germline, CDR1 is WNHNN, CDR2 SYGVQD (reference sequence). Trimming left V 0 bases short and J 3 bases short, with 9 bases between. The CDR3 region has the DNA TGCGCCAGCAGTGAGTCGAACAGGCTCTACGAGCAGTACTTC. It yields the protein CASSESNRLYEQYF.

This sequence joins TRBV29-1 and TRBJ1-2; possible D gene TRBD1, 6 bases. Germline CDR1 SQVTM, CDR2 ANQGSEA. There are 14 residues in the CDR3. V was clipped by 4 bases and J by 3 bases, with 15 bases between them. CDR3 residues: CSVVSVGQYYGYTF. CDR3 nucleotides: TGCAGCGTTGTTTCGGTAGGACAGTACTATGGCTACACCTTC.

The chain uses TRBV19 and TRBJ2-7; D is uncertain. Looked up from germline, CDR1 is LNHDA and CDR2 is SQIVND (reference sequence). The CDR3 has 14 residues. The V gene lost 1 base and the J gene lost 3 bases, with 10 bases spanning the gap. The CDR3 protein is CASSIGADVYEQYF. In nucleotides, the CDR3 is TGTGCCAGTAGTATAGGGGCGGACGTCTACGAGCAGTACTTC.

CDR3 coding DNA: TGCGCCAGCAGTGAGTCTCGTCAGTTGAACTATGGCTACACCTTC. Amino acid sequence: CASSESRQLNYGYTF. The chain links TRBV10-2 to TRBJ1-2; D gene unclear. Germline loops: CDR1 WSHSY, CDR2 SAAADI. V gave up 0 bases and J gave up 2 bases, with 10 bases separating them. This CDR3 has 15 residues.

CDR3 loop: CASSFLGAMGYGYTF. The DNA of the CDR3 is TGTGCCAGCAGTTTTCTGGGGGCCATGGGGTATGGCTACACCTTC. The J gene is TRBJ1-2, the V gene TRBV28; tentatively, D is TRBD1 (6 bases). The CDR3 runs to 15 residues. In germline, CDR1 is MDHEN, CDR2 SYDVKM. V was trimmed by 3 bases and J by 5 bases, leaving 16 bases between them.

CDR3 nucleotides: TGCAGCGTTGCCGAGGGACTAGCGGTCGAGTATTTT. Translation gives CSVAEGLAVEYF. The chain recombines TRBV29-1 with TRBJ2-3; 11 bases match TRBD2. The CDR3 runs 12 residues. The ends lost 4 bases at V and 13 bases at J; junction bases unmatched: 7. Germline lookup yields CDR1 SQVTM and CDR2 ANQGSEA.

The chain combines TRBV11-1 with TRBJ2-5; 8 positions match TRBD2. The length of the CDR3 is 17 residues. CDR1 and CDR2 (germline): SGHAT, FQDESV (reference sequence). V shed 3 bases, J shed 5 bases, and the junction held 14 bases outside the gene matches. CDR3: CASSFPRNSGTRETQYF. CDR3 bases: TGTGCCAGCAGCTTCCCACGCAACTCCGGGACTAGGGAGACCCAGTACTTC.

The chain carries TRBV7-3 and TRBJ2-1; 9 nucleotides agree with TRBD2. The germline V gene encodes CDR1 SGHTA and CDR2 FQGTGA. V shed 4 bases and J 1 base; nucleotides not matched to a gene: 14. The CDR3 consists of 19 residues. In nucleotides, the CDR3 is TGTGCCAGCAGCTCGACCTTGGGTAGCGGGGGATTGTCCTACAATGAGCAGTTCTTC. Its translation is CASSSTLGSGGLSYNEQFF.

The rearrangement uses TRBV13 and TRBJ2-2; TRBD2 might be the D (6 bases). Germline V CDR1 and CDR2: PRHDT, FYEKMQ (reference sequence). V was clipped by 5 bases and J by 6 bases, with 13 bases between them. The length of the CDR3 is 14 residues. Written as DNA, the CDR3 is TGTGCCAGCAGCCTCCAGGGAGGATCCGGGGAGCTGTTTTTT. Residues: CASSLQGGSGELFF.

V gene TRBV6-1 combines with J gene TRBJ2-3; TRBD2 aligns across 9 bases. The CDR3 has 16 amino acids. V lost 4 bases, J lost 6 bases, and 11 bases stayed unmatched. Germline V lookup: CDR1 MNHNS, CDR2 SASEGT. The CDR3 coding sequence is TGTGCCAGCAGTGTAATGGGCGGGGGGGCCGTTGATACGCAGTATTTT. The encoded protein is CASSVMGGGAVDTQYF.